The T cell receptor (beta chain) described here comes from a study of shared clonotypes between healthy human individuals. Study observations and caveats: Sorted-subset sequencing was shown by rarefaction to be incomplete despite large depth. Relative to memory subsets, naive subsets generally showed larger estimated richness. Researchers sampled only blood; tissue repertoires likely differ. It was observed that roughly 4.8% of naive CD4 clonotypes were shared across a few donors.

Germline V gene lookup returns CDR1 MNHNS and CDR2 SASEGT. The CDR3 is 16 amino acids. The trim removed 4 bases at V and 6 bases at J, leaving 7 bases unmatched. As defined, naive CD8 cells were CD45RO-negative and positively selected for CCR7, with terminally differentiated effector memory CD45RA+ cells excluded. Note on this clone: Its antigen is unknown.

Profiled with immunoSEQ multiplex PCR; TCRdb holds only in-frame clones, not every one. The sample lists around 600,000 clones, about 98% occurring once. Sequencing input: naive CD8+ T cells sorted from blood. The rearrangement uses TRBV6-1 and TRBJ1-5; 12 bases map to TRBD1. The clonotype was recovered from a man aged 25-45 years in good health. Here the CDR3 DNA reads TGTGCCAGCAGTGCCCCCGGGACAGGGGGCAGTCAGCCCCAGCATTTT. This sequence encodes CASSAPGTGGSQPQHF.